A selection of T cell receptor beta chains follows, all from one sample in a study of blood T cell repertoires in COVID-19. Sequenced by immunoSEQ multiplex PCR; TCRdb stores in-frame clones only, minus some. The table shows under 250,000 clones, with about nine tenths occurring only once. Sequencing was performed on PBMCs or T cells enriched from blood (not recorded which). All receptors derive from a man aged 40-50 years who had recovered from COVID-19. The CDR3 runs from the conserved cysteine through the conserved F or W. D genes are given only for firm matches. Size is stated for part of the rows, as once, few or many counts, or as a class when the clone is expanded.

size: .
V: TRBV4-1
J: TRBJ1-1
length: 15
D: .
DNA: TGCGCCAGCAGCCAATTCCAAGGAGCGAACACTGAAGCTTTCTTT
CDR3: CASSQFQGANTEAFF

size: .
V: TRBV7-3
J: TRBJ2-5
length: 15
D: TRBD2
DNA: TGTGCCAGCAGCCCGGGGGGGGCTTACCAAGAGACCCAGTACTTC
CDR3: CASSPGGAYQETQYF

size: .
V: TRBV5-4
J: TRBJ1-2
length: 15
D: TRBD1
DNA: TGTGCCAGCAGCTTACGGGACAGGGGACCCTATGGCTACACCTTC
CDR3: CASSLRDRGPYGYTF

size: .
V: TRBV5-1
J: TRBJ1-1
length: 13
D: TRBD1
DNA: TGCGCCAGCAGCCACCGGACAGGGAGAGAAGCTTTCTTT
CDR3: CASSHRTGREAFF

size: few
V: TRBV11-2
J: TRBJ1-2
length: 15
D: .
DNA: TGTGCCAGCAGCTTAGCATACCAGGGTGGCTATGGCTACACCTTC
CDR3: CASSLAYQGGYGYTF

size: .
V: TRBV4-2
J: TRBJ2-3
length: 21
D: TRBD2
DNA: TGTGCCAGCAGCCAAGATCGGGGCGGGGGGGCGCTGTTGGAGGGCACAGATACGCAGTATTTT
CDR3: CASSQDRGGGALLEGTDTQYF

size: .
V: TRBV19
J: TRBJ2-3
length: 15
D: TRBD1
DNA: TGTGCCAGTAGTGACGGACAGGGGGCCACAGATACGCAGTATTTT
CDR3: CASSDGQGATDTQYF

size: .
V: TRBV6-5
J: TRBJ1-2
length: 15
D: .
DNA: TGTGCCAGCAGGGCCTCAGGTTCGCTGATGGATGGCTACACCTTC
CDR3: CASRASGSLMDGYTF

size: .
V: TRBV7-2
J: TRBJ1-2
length: 12
D: TRBD1
DNA: TGTGCCAGCAGCTCAGACAGGGTTGGCTACACCTTC
CDR3: CASSSDRVGYTF

size: .
V: TRBV19
J: TRBJ2-1
length: 18
D: TRBD2
DNA: TGTGCCAGTAACTCCGGGACTAGCGGGTTAGGCCCGCTGAATGAGCAGTTCTTC
CDR3: CASNSGTSGLGPLNEQFF

size: .
V: TRBV6-4
J: TRBJ1-1
length: 12
D: .
DNA: TGTGCCAGCAGTGACGGGAGGGGTGAAGCTTTCTTT
CDR3: CASSDGRGEAFF

size: once
V: TRBV13
J: TRBJ2-7
length: 12
D: .
DNA: TGTGCCAGCAGCTTAGGGGGCGAAGAGCAGTACTTC
CDR3: CASSLGGEEQYF

size: .
V: TRBV5-5
J: TRBJ1-1
length: 14
D: .
DNA: TGTGCCAGCAGCTTGTGGGGAGGGAACACTGAAGCTTTCTTT
CDR3: CASSLWGGNTEAFF

size: .
V: TRBV19
J: TRBJ1-4
length: 15
D: .
DNA: TGTGCCAGTAGCCCTTTCGACAGGCCTAATGAAAAACTGTTTTTT
CDR3: CASSPFDRPNEKLFF

size: once
V: TRBV3-1/TRBV3-2
J: TRBJ1-2
length: 15
D: TRBD1
DNA: TGTGCCAGCAGCCCCCGGGACAGGGGAGGAGATGGCTACACCTTC
CDR3: CASSPRDRGGDGYTF

size: .
V: TRBV13
J: TRBJ1-1
length: 16
D: .
DNA: TGTGCCAGCAGCTTTAGGACTCAGTATCTCAACACTGAAGCTTTCTTT
CDR3: CASSFRTQYLNTEAFF

size: .
V: TRBV7-2
J: TRBJ1-2
length: 15
D: .
DNA: TGTGCCAGCAGGGCCTCGGGACTCCAACGCGGCGGCTACACCTTC
CDR3: CASRASGLQRGGYTF

size: .
V: TRBV7-9
J: TRBJ1-1
length: 13
D: TRBD1
DNA: TGTGCCAGCAGGGCTACAGGGGTGCGCGGCGCTTTCTTT
CDR3: CASRATGVRGAFF

size: .
V: TRBV4-2
J: TRBJ2-3
length: 15
D: .
DNA: TGTGCCAGCAGCCAAGATGGTTGGCAGGCAGATACGCAGTATTTT
CDR3: CASSQDGWQADTQYF

size: .
V: TRBV7-6
J: TRBJ2-7
length: 16
D: .
DNA: TGTGCCAGCAGCTTAGCGATCGGTGGCGGAACCTACGAGCAGTACTTC
CDR3: CASSLAIGGGTYEQYF

size: .
V: TRBV27
J: TRBJ1-1
length: 14
D: .
DNA: TGTGCCAGCAGTTTAATGGGCAGGAACACTGAAGCTTTCTTT
CDR3: CASSLMGRNTEAFF

size: .
V: TRBV18
J: TRBJ2-5
length: 15
D: .
DNA: TGTGCCAGCTCACGTAACGGAGGGCGTCAAGAGACCCAGTACTTC
CDR3: CASSRNGGRQETQYF

size: once
V: TRBV3-1/TRBV3-2
J: TRBJ2-1
length: 15
D: .
DNA: TGTGCCAGCAGCCCCGAAGGGGCAGCCTACAATGAGCAGTTCTTC
CDR3: CASSPEGAAYNEQFF

size: few
V: TRBV5-8
J: TRBJ2-1
length: 15
D: .
DNA: TGTGCCAGCAGCATAACTCACCCCGAAATCAATGAGCAGTTCTTC
CDR3: CASSITHPEINEQFF

size: .
V: TRBV6-2/TRBV6-3
J: TRBJ1-1
length: 14
D: .
DNA: TGTGCCAGCAGTTACTCGGGGGGGAACACTGAAGCTTTCTTT
CDR3: CASSYSGGNTEAFF

size: .
V: TRBV28
J: TRBJ1-2
length: 16
D: TRBD1
DNA: TGTGCCAGCAGAACGACAGGGTCGGAGACTAACTATGGCTACACCTTC
CDR3: CASRTTGSETNYGYTF

size: once
V: TRBV6-2/TRBV6-3
J: TRBJ2-3
length: 19
D: TRBD1
DNA: TGTGCCAGCAGTTACTCTACAGCTAGACAGGGGCAAAGGGGACATACGCAGTATTTT
CDR3: CASSYSTARQGQRGHTQYF

size: .
V: TRBV18
J: TRBJ2-3
length: 19
D: TRBD2
DNA: TGTGCCAGCTCACCAGTGGAACTAGCGGGGGGCCTTAGCACAGATACGCAGTATTTT
CDR3: CASSPVELAGGLSTDTQYF

size: .
V: TRBV7-9
J: TRBJ1-1
length: 14
D: .
DNA: TGTGCCAGCAGCTTAGGTTCCCAGGGCACTGAAGCTTTCTTT
CDR3: CASSLGSQGTEAFF

size: .
V: TRBV28
J: TRBJ1-1
length: 12
D: .
DNA: TGTGCCAGCGGAACTATTAGCACTGAAGCTTTCTTT
CDR3: CASGTISTEAFF

size: .
V: TRBV6-5
J: TRBJ1-2
length: 13
D: .
DNA: TGTGCCAGCAGTACAGGAGATTCCTATGGCTACACCTTC
CDR3: CASSTGDSYGYTF

size: .
V: TRBV27
J: TRBJ2-3
length: 15
D: TRBD2
DNA: TGTGCCAGCAGTTTAGCTAGCGGGAGTGCAGATACGCAGTATTTT
CDR3: CASSLASGSADTQYF

size: few
V: TRBV7-9
J: TRBJ1-6
length: 15
D: .
DNA: TGTGCCAGCAGCTTGACATCCGGGGGAATCTCACCCCTCCACTTT
CDR3: CASSLTSGGISPLHF

size: .
V: TRBV2
J: TRBJ1-3
length: 14
D: TRBD1
DNA: TGTGCCAGCACACGGACAGGGGCTGGAAACACCATATATTTT
CDR3: CASTRTGAGNTIYF

size: .
V: TRBV7-8
J: TRBJ1-4
length: 15
D: TRBD1
DNA: TGTGCCAGCAGTCCCACAGGGGGCAGGAACGAAAAACTGTTTTTT
CDR3: CASSPTGGRNEKLFF

size: .
V: TRBV30
J: TRBJ2-7
length: 14
D: TRBD2
DNA: TGTGCCTGGAGTGCCGACCCCGGGGGGTACGAGCAGTACTTC
CDR3: CAWSADPGGYEQYF

size: .
V: TRBV28
J: TRBJ2-1
length: 14
D: .
DNA: TGTGCCAGCAGTCAACAAAAAGCGGGCAATGAGCAGTTCTTC
CDR3: CASSQQKAGNEQFF

size: .
V: TRBV18
J: TRBJ1-4
length: 16
D: TRBD1
DNA: TGTGCCAGCCAACCTCGGGACAGGGGGACTAATGAAAAACTGTTTTTT
CDR3: CASQPRDRGTNEKLFF

size: .
V: TRBV6-5
J: TRBJ1-6
length: 16
D: TRBD1
DNA: TGTGCCAGCAGTTACGCCGGGACAGGGTTTGGTTCACCCCTCCACTTT
CDR3: CASSYAGTGFGSPLHF

size: .
V: TRBV5-3
J: TRBJ1-2
length: 16
D: TRBD1
DNA: TGTGCCAGAAGCTTGACAGGGGCGGATATCAGCTATGGCTACACCTTC
CDR3: CARSLTGADISYGYTF

size: .
V: TRBV6-4
J: TRBJ1-2
length: 14
D: .
DNA: TGTGCCAGCAGCCCCAGCGGCGAATACTATGGCTACACCTTC
CDR3: CASSPSGEYYGYTF

size: .
V: TRBV28
J: TRBJ1-6
length: 11
D: TRBD1
DNA: TGTGCCAGCAGTGACAGGGGCCCCATCCACTTT
CDR3: CASSDRGPIHF

size: .
V: TRBV19
J: TRBJ2-3
length: 12
D: TRBD2
DNA: TGTGCCAGTAGGATTAGCGGGGATACGCAGTATTTT
CDR3: CASRISGDTQYF

size: .
V: TRBV28
J: TRBJ1-2
length: 13
D: TRBD1
DNA: TGTGCCAGCAGCACCCCAGGGGGCCGGGGCTACACCTTC
CDR3: CASSTPGGRGYTF

size: .
V: TRBV7-6
J: TRBJ1-1
length: 13
D: .
DNA: TGTGCCAGCAGCCCGGGACAGAACACTGAAGCTTTCTTT
CDR3: CASSPGQNTEAFF

size: once
V: TRBV7-2
J: TRBJ2-1
length: 13
D: TRBD2
DNA: TGTGCCAGCACGGCTAGCGGGATCAATGAGCAGTTCTTC
CDR3: CASTASGINEQFF

size: .
V: TRBV30
J: TRBJ1-2
length: 16
D: .
DNA: TGTGCCTGGACTCGCCTTGATGGACTGGCGGTCTATGGCTACACCTTC
CDR3: CAWTRLDGLAVYGYTF

size: .
V: TRBV2
J: TRBJ2-3
length: 19
D: TRBD2
DNA: TGTGCCAGCAGAGGTGATTTGCTAGCGGGACGCACTGAGTCAGATACGCAGTATTTT
CDR3: CASRGDLLAGRTESDTQYF

size: .
V: TRBV6-5
J: TRBJ1-1
length: 13
D: TRBD1
DNA: TGTGCCAGCAGTCGGGACAGATACACTGAAGCTTTCTTT
CDR3: CASSRDRYTEAFF

size: once
V: TRBV2
J: TRBJ1-2
length: 14
D: TRBD1
DNA: TGTGCCAGCAATTTTGGACAGGGCCACTATGGCTACACCTTC
CDR3: CASNFGQGHYGYTF

size: few
V: TRBV7-2
J: TRBJ1-5
length: 14
D: .
DNA: TGTGCCAGCGGGCAGGCATTTGACAATCAGCCCCAGCATTTT
CDR3: CASGQAFDNQPQHF

size: .
V: TRBV19
J: TRBJ1-2
length: 15
D: TRBD1
DNA: TGTGCCAGTAGTAACCTCGGACAGGGGAACTATGGCTACACCTTC
CDR3: CASSNLGQGNYGYTF

size: .
V: TRBV28
J: TRBJ2-3
length: 14
D: .
DNA: TGTGCCAGCAATCAAGGAGGTCGTCCCGCATCACAGTATTTT
CDR3: CASNQGGRPASQYF

size: .
V: TRBV19
J: TRBJ1-2
length: 14
D: TRBD1
DNA: TGTGCCAGTCAGGTACAGGGGTCTGGCTATGGCTACACCTTC
CDR3: CASQVQGSGYGYTF

size: .
V: TRBV11-1
J: TRBJ2-7
length: 12
D: .
DNA: TGTGCCAGCAGCTCGCCCAGTTACGAGCAGTACTTC
CDR3: CASSSPSYEQYF

size: .
V: TRBV19
J: TRBJ1-1
length: 15
D: TRBD1
DNA: TGTGCCAGTAGTCATCAGGGGGCGATTCACACTGAAGCTTTCTTT
CDR3: CASSHQGAIHTEAFF

size: .
V: TRBV28
J: TRBJ2-7
length: 14
D: TRBD1
DNA: TGTGCCAGCAGTGGCCGGGACAGAACCTACGAGCAGTACTTC
CDR3: CASSGRDRTYEQYF

size: .
V: TRBV5-4
J: TRBJ2-7
length: 14
D: .
DNA: TGTGCCAGCAGCTTGGTGGGGACTTCCTACGAGCAGTACTTC
CDR3: CASSLVGTSYEQYF

size: .
V: TRBV7-2
J: TRBJ2-5
length: 18
D: TRBD2
DNA: TGTGCCAGCAGCTTAAGGGGGCTAGCGGGAGTACGGGGAGAGACCCAGTACTTC
CDR3: CASSLRGLAGVRGETQYF